This record looks at one T cell receptor beta chain sequence and its context. Per the germline V gene, CDR1 is LNHDA and CDR2 is SQIVND (reference sequence). The CDR3 runs to 13 residues. Losses at the gene ends were 8 bases for V and 9 bases for J; bases not matched to a gene: 10. This sample is drawn from a study of blood T cell repertoires in COVID-19. This table comes from immunoSEQ multiplex PCR, and its TCRdb copy is limited to in-frame clones, with some not included. The top ten hold 3% of the sample, which has 140,000 or so clones, approximately 92% seen once. V gene TRBV19 combines with J gene TRBJ1-2; 9 positions agree with TRBD1. This TCR derives from a woman aged 60-75 years with active COVID-19. Sequencing input: peripheral blood. CDR3 DNA sequence: TGTGCCAGTGGATCTGGGACAGGGAAACGCTACACCTTC. It codes for CASGSGTGKRYTF.